A single sample is the source of the 29 T cell receptor beta chains below, sequenced in a study of OX40 agonist ivuxolimab in advanced cancers. Data came from immunoSEQ multiplex PCR; TCRdb stores just in-frame clones and leaves some out. The sample consists of approximately 49,000 clones, about 80% of them appearing once. This specimen consisted of CD4+ or CD8+ T cells sorted from blood, obtained in a trial of the OX40 agonist ivuxolimab. These receptor sequences come from an adult with an advanced solid tumor such as melanoma, head and neck, liver or kidney cancer.

The V and J genes are TRBV9 and TRBJ2-2, with 8 bases aligning to TRBD1. V shed 3 bases and J 5 bases; nucleotides not matched to a gene: 9. There are 16 residues in the CDR3. From germline, CDR1 is SGDLS and CDR2 YYNGEE. The CDR3 nucleotides are TGTGCCAGCAGCGCCCGGACAGGGCCGGGGACCGGGGAGCTGTTTTTT. Its translation is CASSARTGPGTGELFF. The complete variable domain, with remaining parts taken from reference TRBV9 and TRBJ2-2, reads DSGVTQTPKHLITATGQRVTLRCSPRSGDLSVYWYQQSLDQGLQFLIQYYNGEERAKGNILERFSAQQFPDLHSELNLSSLELGDSALYFCASSARTGPGTGELFFGEGSRLTVL.

Worth noting for this clone: The junction differs from germline at one of its ends, possibly a read error. The chain employs TRBV7-7 and TRBJ2-7; D unclear. The CDR3 spans 9 residues. Germline V gives CDR1 SSHAT, CDR2 FNYEAQ (reference sequence). This CDR3 reads CASSYEQYF. DNA of the CDR3: TGTGCTAGCAGCTACGAGCAGTACTTC.

This clone was recorded only once. The chain couples TRBV5-5 to TRBJ2-1; tentative D call: TRBD2 (6 bases). The CDR3 totals 14 residues. Germline V gives CDR1 SGHKS, CDR2 YYEKEE (reference sequence). The germline V and J ends were trimmed by 1 base and 3 bases, with 8 bases remaining between them. CDR3 protein: CASSLMGGYNEQFF. The CDR3 coding sequence is TGTGCCAGCAGCTTGATGGGGGGCTACAATGAGCAGTTCTTC.

This clone was recorded only once. This sequence joins TRBV7-9 and TRBJ1-2; D call uncertain. V was shortened by 5 bases and J by 4 bases, with 11 bases between the two germline ends. Germline V gene lookup returns CDR1 SEHNR and CDR2 FQNEAQ (reference sequence). CDR3 length: 13 residues. CDR3 in amino acids: CASSNRQLYGYTF. The CDR3 bases are TGTGCCAGCAGCAACCGCCAACTCTATGGCTACACCTTC.

In this sample, this clone turned up once. V gene TRBV28 combines with J gene TRBJ2-5; a weak D match, TRBD1 (6 bases). V was pared by 6 bases and J by 4 bases, with 12 bases between. Per the germline V gene, CDR1 is MDHEN and CDR2 is SYDVKM. The CDR3 totals 13 residues. This CDR3 reads CASRGAQRETQYF. CDR3 in DNA: TGTGCCAGCAGGGGGGCCCAGCGAGAGACCCAGTACTTC.

The V and J genes are TRBV6-1 and TRBJ2-2; D remains unclear. The CDR3 sequence is 14 residues long. V was cut by 1 base and J by 5 bases, with 8 bases left in between. Germline CDR1 MNHNS, CDR2 SASEGT. The DNA of the CDR3 is TGTGCCAGCAGTGAAGAGTATCGGACCGGGGAGCTGTTTTTT. Protein product: CASSEEYRTGELFF.

The chain recombines TRBV11-2 with TRBJ2-1; possibly TRBD2 for D (5 bases). There are 15 residues in the CDR3. Per the germline V gene, CDR1 is SGHAT and CDR2 is FQNNGV. V lost 0 bases to trimming and J lost 5 bases, with 11 bases between them. In DNA, the CDR3 is TGTGCCAGCAGCTTAGATGCGGGCAACCACAATGAGCAGTTCTTC. This encodes CASSLDAGNHNEQFF.

The rearrangement links TRBV11-2 to TRBJ2-1, with D perhaps matching TRBD2 (6 bases). The V gene's germline CDR1 is SGHAT and CDR2 FQNNGV. V was cut by 1 base and J by 0 bases, with 13 bases left in between. The CDR3 runs to 17 residues. In DNA form, the CDR3 reads TGTGCCAGCAGCTTAGTGGGGACTGGGGCCTCCTACAATGAGCAGTTCTTC. Residues: CASSLVGTGASYNEQFF.

The chain couples TRBV6-5 to TRBJ2-3, with a possible D match to TRBD2 (5 bases). Trimming removed 8 bases at V and 5 bases at J, with 14 bases between. CDR3 length equals 13 residues. Germline V gene lookup returns CDR1 MNHEY and CDR2 SVGAGI. The chain's CDR3 is CASASGSEDTQYF. The DNA for the CDR3 is TGTGCCAGCGCTTCGGGATCGGAAGATACGCAGTATTTT.

The chain joins TRBV28 to TRBJ2-2, with D possibly being TRBD1 (6 bases). Trimming stripped 3 bases from V and 1 base from J, with 18 bases between. Germline lookup yields CDR1 MDHEN and CDR2 SYDVKM. This CDR3 is built from 18 residues. This CDR3 reads CASSFGGWGPKNTGELFF. The CDR3 DNA reads as TGTGCCAGCAGTTTTGGGGGCTGGGGGCCCAAGAACACCGGGGAGCTGTTTTTT.

The chain uses TRBV11-1 and TRBJ1-2; D is unclear. Trimming shortened V by 3 bases and J by 5 bases, and 7 bases separated the two germline ends. Germline CDR1 SGHAT, CDR2 FQDESV (reference sequence). This CDR3 is 12 amino acids long. The CDR3: CASSFGRYGYTF. The CDR3, as DNA: TGTGCCAGCAGCTTCGGACGTTATGGCTACACCTTC.

This chain uses TRBV6-1 with TRBJ2-2, with 8 bases aligning to TRBD2. CDR1 and CDR2 (germline): MNHNS, SASEGT. J gave up 7 bases and V 3 bases, and 7 bases lay outside the gene matches. This CDR3 is 15 amino acids long. The CDR3 here is CASSETSDRGGELFF. CDR3 in DNA: TGTGCCAGCAGTGAGACTAGCGATCGGGGCGGGGAGCTGTTTTTT.

V gene TRBV6-5 combines with J gene TRBJ1-2, with a possible D match to TRBD1 (5 bases). The CDR3 runs to 14 residues. Germline CDR1 is MNHEY and CDR2 is SVGAGI. V lost 0 bases and J lost 8, with 13 bases in between. The DNA of the CDR3 is TGTGCCAGCAGTTACTCGCGATCCGGGGACGGCTACACCTTC. Its translation is CASSYSRSGDGYTF.

The J gene is TRBJ1-1, the V gene TRBV6-1, with TRBD1 as a possible D gene (5 bases). This CDR3 is 13 amino acids long. Germline CDR1 and CDR2: MNHNS and SASEGT. The V end was cut by 1 base, the J end by 7 bases, with 10 bases between. The CDR3 DNA is TGTGCCAGCAGTGAAGGGCAGGGCGGTGAAGCTTTCTTT. This translates into CASSEGQGGEAFF.

The chain has TRBV5-1 and TRBJ2-3; the match to TRBD2 covers 15 bases. From germline, CDR1 is SGHRS and CDR2 YFSETQ. The CDR3 is made up of 19 amino acids. Trimming at V came to 0 bases and at J to 3 bases, leaving 8 bases not matched to a gene. CDR3 coding DNA: TGCGCCAGCAGCTTGGCCAGGGGACTAGCGGGGGGAGGAACAGATACGCAGTATTTT. It translates to CASSLARGLAGGGTDTQYF.

This clone occurred once. The chain recombines TRBV4-1 with TRBJ1-4; D ambiguous. Germline values: CDR1 MGHRA, CDR2 YSYEKL. Trimming left V 1 base short and J 0 bases short, with 12 bases between. This CDR3 contains 17 residues. The CDR3 DNA is TGCGCCAGCAGCCAAGGGGAAGGGCCCGCAACTAATGAAAAACTGTTTTTT. Translating gives CASSQGEGPATNEKLFF.

The gene calls are TRBV7-9 and TRBJ2-3; 13 bases are shared with TRBD2. V was pared by 6 bases and J by 4 bases, with 4 bases of the junction left unmatched. The CDR3 runs 15 residues. Germline V gives CDR1 SEHNR, CDR2 FQNEAQ (reference sequence). The CDR3 protein is CASSRTSGSADTQYF. The CDR3 nucleotides read TGTGCCAGCAGTCGGACTAGCGGGAGCGCAGATACGCAGTATTTT.

This clone was found a few times. CDR3 sequence reads: CASSSPGLAAGETQYF. For the CDR3, the DNA is TGTGCCAGCAGTTCGCCGGGACTAGCGGCAGGAGAGACCCAGTACTTC. The V gene is TRBV6-5, the J gene TRBJ2-5, with 11 bases lining up with TRBD2. The CDR3 sequence is 16 residues long. The germline V gene encodes CDR1 MNHEY and CDR2 SVGAGI. V shed 4 bases and J 4 bases; nucleotides not matched to a gene: 8.

Turning to this clone: Other DNA sequences in this specimen translate into the identical CDR3. The V gene is TRBV2, the J gene TRBJ1-1, with D unclear. CDR3 size: 15 residues. Per germline, CDR1 SNHLY and CDR2 FYNNEI. The V end was cut by 7 bases, the J end by 4 bases, with 19 bases between. In DNA form, the CDR3 reads TGTGCCAGCACCCGGAGTCGGGTTGGGTTCACTGAAGCTTTCTTT. Its protein product is CASTRSRVGFTEAFF.

The table lists this clone with a count of one. The genes are TRBV7-6 and TRBJ2-7; D remains ambiguous. Germline lookup yields CDR1 SGHVS and CDR2 FNYEAQ. The CDR3 extends over 12 amino acids. Between the trimmed V and J ends, which lost 5 bases and 5 bases, there was a span of 10 bases. The CDR3 sequence: CASSRGPHEQYF. DNA for the CDR3: TGTGCCAGCAGCCGTGGGCCGCACGAGCAGTACTTC.

The chain is built from TRBV28 and TRBJ1-5; tentative D call: TRBD1 (6 bases). This CDR3 spans 17 amino acids. The germline V gene encodes CDR1 MDHEN and CDR2 SYDVKM. Trimming stripped 11 bases from V and 0 bases from J, with 23 bases between. This CDR3 reads CASRKGGGEYSNQPQHF. In DNA, the CDR3 is TGTGCCTCCCGAAAGGGGGGAGGGGAGTATAGCAATCAGCCCCAGCATTTT.

The chain has TRBV5-4 and TRBJ2-5, with TRBD2 identical over 7 bases. CDR1 and CDR2 (germline): SGHNT, YYREEE (reference sequence). The CDR3 is 17 residues long. The trim removed 1 base at V and 4 bases at J, leaving 13 bases unmatched. DNA for the CDR3: TGTGCCAGCAGCTTGAGGTTGGGGGGGTCTTCGGGAGAGACCCAGTACTTC. It specifies CASSLRLGGSSGETQYF.

This clone has a handful of counts. V is TRBV28 and J is TRBJ1-2; 7 bases map to TRBD1. V lost 2 bases and J lost 8; bases outside the gene matches: 5. Germline CDR1 reads MDHEN; CDR2 reads SYDVKM. This CDR3 has 13 amino acids. The CDR3 bases are TGTGCCAGCAGTTTAGAGGGGGCAAGAGGCTACACCTTC. This translates into CASSLEGARGYTF.

The rearrangement joins TRBV13 to TRBJ2-1; maybe TRBD1 (5 bases). Germline-derived CDR1 and CDR2 are PRHDT and FYEKMQ (reference sequence). The CDR3 is made up of 16 amino acids. V was pared by 5 bases and J by 1 base, with 15 bases between. Here the CDR3 DNA reads TGTGCCAGCAGCCAGGGTGGGATCAGGTCCTACAATGAGCAGTTCTTC. It specifies CASSQGGIRSYNEQFF.

This clone was seen only a few times. For the CDR3, the DNA is TGTGCCAGCAGAGAGACAGGTTCCAATGGCTACACCTTC. Translation: CASRETGSNGYTF. The genes are TRBV6-5 and TRBJ1-2; a weak D match, TRBD1 (6 bases). Germline CDR1 is MNHEY and CDR2 is SVGAGI. The V gene lost 6 bases and the J gene lost 6 bases, with 14 bases spanning the gap. The CDR3 loop spans 13 amino acids.

The J gene is TRBJ2-3, the V gene TRBV27; D is unclear. V was trimmed by 2 bases and J by 3 bases, leaving 15 bases between them. Germline CDR1 is MNHEY and CDR2 is SMNVEV (reference sequence). The CDR3 is 16 residues long. The CDR3 DNA is TGTGCCAGCAGTTTACGACGGGCCTCCCCTACAGATACGCAGTATTTT. Its protein is CASSLRRASPTDTQYF.

This sequence joins TRBV7-2 and TRBJ2-7; 11 bases line up with TRBD2. The CDR3 spans 16 residues. In germline, CDR1 is SGHTA, CDR2 FQGNSA. J was trimmed by 2 bases and V by 1 base; bases with no gene match: 4. The CDR3 bases are TGTGCCAGCAGCTTAGGTCCTAGCGGGAGGACCTACGAGCAGTACTTC. Its protein is CASSLGPSGRTYEQYF. Complete variable domain (other parts from reference TRBV7-2 and TRBJ2-7): GAGVSQSPSNKVTEKGKDVELRCDPISGHTALYWYRQSLGQGLEFLIYFQGNSAPDKSGLPSDRFSAERTGGSVSTLTIQRTQQEDSAVYLCASSLGPSGRTYEQYFGPGTRLTVT.

This sequence joins TRBV6-1 and TRBJ1-2; D gene unclear. V shed 2 bases and J shed 11 bases, with 24 bases lying between them. The CDR3 sequence is 16 residues long. Per germline, CDR1 MNHNS and CDR2 SASEGT. CDR3 sequence (DNA): TGTGCCAGCAGTGAAATACAGACGTCTACCCCCGGAGAGTACACCTTC. Encoded protein: CASSEIQTSTPGEYTF.

The chain employs TRBV5-1 and TRBJ2-1; tentative D call: TRBD2 (6 bases). The CDR3 covers 13 residues. Deletions cut 4 bases from V and 5 bases from J, with 10 bases between. In germline, CDR1 is SGHRS, CDR2 YFSETQ. The CDR3, as DNA: TGCGCCAGCAGCGAGGGACTTCACAATGAGCAGTTCTTC. Translated, it gives CASSEGLHNEQFF.